A selection of T cell receptor beta chains follows, all from one sample in a study of OX40 agonist ivuxolimab in advanced cancers. This table comes from immunoSEQ multiplex PCR, and its TCRdb copy is limited to in-frame clones, with some not included. This sample has 73,000 or so clones, with 65% to 90% found just once. The sample in question was CD4+ or CD8+ T cells sorted from blood, obtained in a trial of the OX40 agonist ivuxolimab. These TCRs come from an adult with an advanced solid tumor such as melanoma, head and neck, liver or kidney cancer. CDR3s include the opening cysteine and the closing phenylalanine or tryptophan. D genes are given only for firm matches. For some rows the clone size is stated as once, few or many, or as a class when expanded; others skip it.

>-|TRBV7-8|-|TRBJ1-3
CASSSTAGNTIYF
TGTGCCAGCAGCTCCACCGCTGGAAACACCATATATTTT
>TRBD1|TRBV19|-|TRBJ1-6
CASRGTGVGPLHF
TGTGCCAGTAGGGGGACAGGGGTCGGGCCCCTCCACTTT
>-|TRBV28|-|TRBJ2-7
CASTQVTYEQYF
TGTGCCAGCACCCAGGTCACCTACGAGCAGTACTTC
>-|TRBV4-3|-|TRBJ2-5
CASSQDWGRETQYF
TGCGCCAGCAGCCAAGATTGGGGGCGGGAGACCCAGTACTTC
>TRBD2|TRBV29-1|-|TRBJ2-7
CSVEVRSGGDYEQYF
TGCAGCGTTGAAGTACGCAGCGGGGGGGACTACGAGCAGTACTTC
>-|TRBV6-6|-|TRBJ2-2
CASIDRNTGELFF
TGTGCCAGCATCGACAGGAACACCGGGGAGCTGTTTTTT
>-|TRBV7-2|once|TRBJ2-5
CASSLTQQEEGGTQYF
TGTGCCAGCAGCTTAACCCAGCAGGAGGAGGGGGGGACCCAGTACTTC
>TRBD1|TRBV27|-|TRBJ2-1
CASRRQGSYNEQFF
TGTGCCAGCAGGAGACAGGGGTCATACAATGAGCAGTTCTTC
>-|TRBV5-4|-|TRBJ2-3
CASSLPDRPSTDTQYF
TGTGCCAGCAGCTTACCGGACAGACCAAGCACAGATACGCAGTATTTT
>-|TRBV5-1|-|TRBJ2-5
CASSTLEGQETQYF
TGCGCCAGCAGCACGCTCGAGGGACAAGAGACCCAGTACTTC